The source of this T cell receptor beta chain is a study of technical replicates of blood from a handful of donors. Losses at the gene ends were 2 bases for V and 0 bases for J; bases not matched to a gene: 1. The germline CDR1 and CDR2 sequences are SGHVS and FNYEAQ. The CDR3 runs to 14 residues. Repertoires were generated with immunoSEQ multiplex PCR, while TCRdb's copy carries only in-frame clones and drops some. The data show some 80,000 clones, approximately 96% seen once. The material sequenced was T cells isolated from PBMCs. V usage is TRBV7-6 and J usage is TRBJ2-7; 7 bases align to TRBD1. The TCR comes from a human donor in good health. The CDR3 loop reads CASSLTGDSYEQYF. The CDR3 DNA reads TGTGCCAGCAGCTTAACAGGGGACTCCTACGAGCAGTACTTC. Full variable domain (missing parts from reference TRBV7-6 and TRBJ2-7): GAGVSQSPRYKVTKRGQDVALRCDPISGHVSLYWYRQALGQGPEFLTYFNYEAQQDKSGLPNDRFSAERPEGSISTLTIQRTEQRDSAMYRCASSLTGDSYEQYFGPGTRLTVT.